The present T cell receptor (beta chain) was sequenced within a study of regulatory T cells in long-lasting Graves disease. Regarding the study as a whole: TCR diversity was lower in persistent Graves' patients (versus newly diagnosed ones). Newly diagnosed disease favored TRBV20-1 and TRBJ2-1 over persistent disease.

TCR beta libraries were built with iRepertoire HTBI primers and Arm-PCR of CDR3 regions. TCRdb itself ran the multiplex PCR reads through MiXCR, one entry per CDR3 protein. The table includes around 460,000 distinct CDR3 sequences, 20% to 25% detected once. Concerning this clonotype: Its cognate antigen is unknown.

V was clipped by 5 bases and J by 4 bases; unmatched bases: 4. The CDR3 consists of 15 residues. Germline-derived CDR1 and CDR2 are SGHDT and YYEEEE. Time point: persistent/refractory GD, antithyroid drugs over 5 years with positive TRAb. With RNA extracted from PBMCs as input, the TCR library was made. This sequence was found in a female donor with Graves disease. The specimen was peripheral blood mononuclear cells (PBMCs), collected when the disease was refractory, from a patient treated with antithyroid drugs. The rearrangement joins TRBV5-6 to TRBJ2-2, with 11 bases matching TRBD1. The CDR3 coding sequence is TGTGCCAGCAGTGTTGGGACAGGGGGCACCGGGGAGCTGTTTTTT. It specifies CASSVGTGGTGELFF. The whole variable domain, filled in from reference TRBV5-6 and TRBJ2-2, reads DAGVTQSPTHLIKTRGQQVTLRCSPKSGHDTVSWYQQALGQGPQFIFQYYEEEERQRGNFPDRFSGHQFPNYSSELNVNALLLGDSALYLCASSVGTGGTGELFFGEGSRLTVL.